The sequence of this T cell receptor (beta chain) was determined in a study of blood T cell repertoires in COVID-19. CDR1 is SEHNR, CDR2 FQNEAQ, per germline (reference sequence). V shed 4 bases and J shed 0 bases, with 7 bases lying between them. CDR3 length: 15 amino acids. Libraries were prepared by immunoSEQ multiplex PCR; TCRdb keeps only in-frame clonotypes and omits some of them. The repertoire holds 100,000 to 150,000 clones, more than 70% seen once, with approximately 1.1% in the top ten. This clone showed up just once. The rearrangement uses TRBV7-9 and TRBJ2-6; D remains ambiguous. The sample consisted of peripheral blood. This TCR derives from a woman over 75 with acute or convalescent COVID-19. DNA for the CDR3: TGTGCCAGCAGCTCCTTTAGCTCTGGGGCCAACGTCCTGACTTTC. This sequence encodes CASSSFSSGANVLTF.